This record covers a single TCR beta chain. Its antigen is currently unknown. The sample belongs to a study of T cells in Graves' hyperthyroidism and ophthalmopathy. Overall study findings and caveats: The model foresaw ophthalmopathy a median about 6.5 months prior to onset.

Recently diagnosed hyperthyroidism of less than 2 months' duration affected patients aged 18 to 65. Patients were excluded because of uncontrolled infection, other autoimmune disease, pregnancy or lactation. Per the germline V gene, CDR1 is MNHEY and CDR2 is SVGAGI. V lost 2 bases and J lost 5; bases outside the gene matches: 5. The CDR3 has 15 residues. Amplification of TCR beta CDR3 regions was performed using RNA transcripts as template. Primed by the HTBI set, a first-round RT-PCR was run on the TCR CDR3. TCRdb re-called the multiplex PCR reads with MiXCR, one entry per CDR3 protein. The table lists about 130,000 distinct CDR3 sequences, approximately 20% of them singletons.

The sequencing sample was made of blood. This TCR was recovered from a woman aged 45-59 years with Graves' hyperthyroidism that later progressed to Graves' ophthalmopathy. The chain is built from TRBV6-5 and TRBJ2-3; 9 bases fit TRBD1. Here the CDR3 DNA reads TGTGCCAGCAGTTACCGGGGACAGGGCAAAGATACGCAGTATTTT. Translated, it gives CASSYRGQGKDTQYF.